This T cell receptor (beta chain) originates from a study of T-cell memory formation after mild COVID-19. Findings of the study overall: Researchers could not confirm that second-wave clones peaking on day 37 targeted SARS-CoV-2.

The CDR3 contains 17 residues. Per germline, CDR1 SGHVS and CDR2 FNYEAQ. V was cut by 1 base and J by 3 bases, with 16 bases left in between. Concerning this clonotype: Antigen: not known.

Barcoded TCR alpha and TCR beta cDNA libraries with UMIs came from 5'RACE using constant-segment primers. In TCRdb, the 5' RACE reads were re-called with MiXCR into one record per CDR3 protein. The sample has 500,000 to 600,000 distinct CDR3 sequences, approximately 19% seen once; the top ten hold 12%. The sample taken for sequencing was PBMCs or a T cell subset sorted from them (not recorded which). The chain carries TRBV7-6 and TRBJ1-3, with a possible D match to TRBD1 (5 bases). This sequence was found in an adult woman who had mild COVID-19 (a few samples of this study predate the infection). Cell type and time point are not known. CDR3 amino acids: CASSLGLLRDLGNTIYF. The CDR3 DNA follows: TGTGCCAGCAGCTTAGGGCTTTTGAGGGACCTTGGAAACACCATATATTTT.